One and the same sample provided the 14 T cell receptor beta chains below, sequenced in a study of blood T cell repertoires in COVID-19. The repertoire was sequenced with immunoSEQ multiplex PCR; TCRdb's copy has only in-frame clones and lacks some. The table shows 150,000 to 200,000 clones, with about 83% occurring only once. The sample consisted of peripheral blood. All receptors derive from a man between 18 and 35 years old with active or convalescent COVID-19.

This chain connects TRBV2 to TRBJ2-3; D is ambiguous. The CDR3 runs to 15 residues. Germline V gives CDR1 SNHLY, CDR2 FYNNEI. The ends were cut back, 1 base at V and 1 base at J, with 9 bases in the middle. The CDR3 nucleotides are TGTGCCAGCAGTGAAGTTGTAGTCCGCACAGATACGCAGTATTTT. Residues: CASSEVVVRTDTQYF.

The gene calls are TRBV5-4 and TRBJ2-3, with D perhaps matching TRBD2 (6 bases). The germline gives CDR1 SGHNT, CDR2 YYREEE (reference sequence). V was pared by 4 bases and J by 3 bases, with 9 bases between. This CDR3 is 13 amino acids long. CDR3 protein: CASSPGVTDTQYF. The DNA for the CDR3 is TGTGCCAGCAGCCCGGGGGTAACAGATACGCAGTATTTT.

The chain uses TRBV24-1 and TRBJ1-2; 7 bases fit TRBD1. CDR3 size: 14 residues. The J segment lost 6 bases and the V segment lost 4 bases, leaving 7 bases of the junction unmatched. Per the germline V gene, CDR1 is KGHDR and CDR2 is SFDVKD. As DNA, the CDR3 is TGTGCCACCAGTGAGGGACAGTTTTCTAATGGCTACACCTTC. This sequence encodes CATSEGQFSNGYTF.

The chain joins TRBV20-1 to TRBJ2-7; a possible D gene is TRBD1 (6 bases). CDR1 DFQATT and CDR2 SNEGSKA come from the germline V gene (reference sequence). The CDR3 covers 12 residues. Trimming took 3 bases from V and 3 from J, leaving 9 bases between them. The CDR3 DNA reads as TGCAGTGCTAGTGAAGGGGGCTACGAGCAGTACGTC. Translation gives CSASEGGYEQYV.

This chain links TRBV10-3 with TRBJ2-1, with a tentative D call TRBD2 (5 bases). This CDR3 contains 15 residues. Germline loops: CDR1 ENHRY, CDR2 SYGVKD. Trimming shortened V by 3 bases and J by 3 bases, and 12 bases separated the two germline ends. DNA for the CDR3: TGTGCCATCAGTGAATCAGACCGGGGCTACAATGAGCAGTTCTTC. Its translation is CAISESDRGYNEQFF.

The chain recombines TRBV7-2 with TRBJ1-1, with D unclear. This CDR3 comprises 13 residues. From germline, CDR1 is SGHTA and CDR2 FQGNSA. V was pared by 5 bases and J by 4 bases, with 11 bases between. CDR3 sequence reads: CASSAIRGTEAFF. The CDR3 nucleotides are TGTGCCAGCAGCGCTATCAGAGGCACTGAAGCTTTCTTT.

The chain combines TRBV5-1 with TRBJ2-3, with TRBD1 matching over 8 bases. In germline, CDR1 is SGHRS, CDR2 YFSETQ. Trimming took 0 bases from V and 6 from J; bases not matched to a gene: 9. This CDR3 contains 16 residues. This chain's CDR3 is CASSLEGRQGADTQYF. The CDR3 coding sequence is TGCGCCAGCAGCTTGGAGGGGCGGCAGGGGGCGGATACGCAGTATTTT.

The CDR3 reads CASSPRAGGSEQYF. In nucleotides, the CDR3 is TGTGCCAGCTCACCACGGGCAGGGGGGAGCGAGCAGTACTTC. The chain is built from TRBV18 and TRBJ2-7, with a possible D match to TRBD1 (7 bases). The CDR3 has 14 amino acids. Trimming shortened V by 1 base and J by 6 bases, and 13 bases separated the two germline ends. CDR1 and CDR2 (germline): KGHSH, LQKENI. The entire variable domain, with the rest obtained from reference TRBV18 and TRBJ2-7, is as follows: NAGVMQNPRHLVRRRGQEARLRCSPMKGHSHVYWYRQLPEEGLKFMVYLQKENIIDESGMPKERFSAEFPKEGPSILRIQQVVRGDSAAYFCASSPRAGGSEQYFGPGTRLTVT.

The V call is TRBV7-9, the J call TRBJ1-1; D might be TRBD1 (5 bases). V shed 1 base and J shed 12 bases, with 12 bases lying between them. CDR1 and CDR2 (germline): SEHNR, FQNEAQ (reference sequence). CDR3 length equals 12 residues. DNA of the CDR3: TGTGCCAGCAGCTTAGGGGGCAGGGCGACTTTCTTT. This translates into CASSLGGRATFF.

The chain links TRBV6-5 to TRBJ1-2; the D gene is possibly TRBD1 (5 bases). The CDR3 sequence is 13 residues long. Looked up from germline, CDR1 is MNHEY and CDR2 is SVGAGI. Trimming left V 4 bases short and J 6 bases short, with 12 bases between. CDR3 loop: CASSFDSHDGYTF. CDR3 nucleotide sequence: TGTGCCAGCAGTTTCGACAGTCATGATGGCTACACCTTC.

The rearrangement joins TRBV7-8 to TRBJ1-1; D is unresolved. Germline V gene sequence: CDR1 SGHVS, CDR2 FQNEAQ. Trimming removed 4 bases at V and 1 base at J, with 13 bases between. CDR3 size: 15 residues. The CDR3 sequence is CASSSTISENTEAFF. CDR3 DNA sequence: TGTGCCAGCAGCTCCACCATTAGTGAGAACACTGAAGCTTTCTTT.

The chain's CDR3 is CASSMAVNTEAFF. The CDR3 DNA is TGTGCCAGTAGTATGGCAGTGAACACTGAAGCTTTCTTT. The chain uses TRBV19 and TRBJ1-1; D not resolved. The V gene lost 3 bases and the J gene lost 0 bases, with 5 bases spanning the gap. Germline CDR1 LNHDA, CDR2 SQIVND (reference sequence). The CDR3 extends over 13 amino acids.

The J gene is TRBJ1-4, the V gene TRBV27; D is possibly TRBD1 (5 bases). Trimming pared 4 bases from V and 5 bases from J, leaving 11 bases between. This CDR3 region has 14 residues. Germline V lookup: CDR1 MNHEY, CDR2 SMNVEV (reference sequence). This CDR3 is CASSSGLENEKLFF. CDR3 nucleotide sequence: TGTGCCAGCAGTTCAGGGTTAGAAAATGAAAAACTGTTTTTT.

The chain links TRBV29-1 to TRBJ1-4, with D possibly being TRBD1 (6 bases). Germline-derived CDR1 and CDR2 are SQVTM and ANQGSEA. There are 13 residues in the CDR3. V gave up 4 bases and J gave up 5 bases, with 11 bases separating them. The CDR3 here is CSVGRGANEKLFF. The CDR3 nucleotides are TGCAGCGTTGGTCGGGGGGCCAATGAAAAACTGTTTTTT.